Listed below are T cell receptor beta chains from one sample, sequenced in a study of early T cells in non-severe SARS-CoV-2 infection. Using its own MiXCR run on the 5' RACE reads, TCRdb lists one record per CDR3 protein. Of about 56,000 distinct CDR3 sequences in the sample, roughly 15% were seen once. Sample: whole blood, taken at baseline. The receptors here all came from an adult who was a healthcare worker with PCR-confirmed SARS-CoV-2 infection or an uninfected control (not recorded which). Each CDR3 is given without its conserved first and last residue. D genes are given only for firm matches.

NA	11	TRBJ2-3	TRBV28	ASRQGNTDTQY
TRBD1	15	TRBJ2-2	TRBV9	ASSVDSGTGITGELF
TRBD2	12	TRBJ2-3	TRBV12-5	ASVNGRGTDTQY
NA	11	TRBJ2-5	TRBV12-3/TRBV12-4	ASSYNSGETQY
TRBD1	13	TRBJ1-2	TRBV5-1	ASSYGTATSPGYT
NA	13	TRBJ1-5	TRBV19	ASSIVGSNNQPQH
TRBD2	16	TRBJ2-1	TRBV6-5	ASSRQTSGIASSNEQF
NA	13	TRBJ1-1	TRBV5-1	ANSLGGVADTEAF
NA	12	TRBJ2-3	TRBV10-2	ASSDGTNSRGQY
TRBD2	14	TRBJ2-1	TRBV7-2	ASSSRTSGQRYEQF
NA	8	TRBJ2-2	TRBV6-1	ATERGELF
NA	13	TRBJ2-1	TRBV7-6	ASSLAGGIYNEQF
TRBD2	12	TRBJ2-3	TRBV3-1	ASSRGRGTDTQY
NA	14	TRBJ2-7	TRBV5-6	ASSLNKAPLTYEQY
TRBD2	15	TRBJ2-3	TRBV7-2	ASSLAGTSGYTDTQY
TRBD2	13	TRBJ2-3	TRBV20-1	SARDRLAGTDTQY
TRBD2	18	TRBJ2-3	TRBV5-1	ASSPRRGTSGGASTDTQY
NA	12	TRBJ2-7	TRBV5-1	ASSPRGRGPEQY
TRBD2	11	TRBJ2-1	TRBV19	ASSIPAGVLQF
TRBD2	14	TRBJ2-7	TRBV3-1	ASSQLPGLAGYEQY
NA	14	TRBJ2-1	TRBV5-6	ASSFEGRGSYNEQF
TRBD2	17	TRBJ2-1	TRBV7-8	ASSLEARGSISNYNEQF
TRBD2	13	TRBJ2-3	TRBV29-1	SVVQAGGSTDTQY
TRBD1	14	TRBJ2-1	TRBV6-2/TRBV6-3	ASTNHRTGSYNEQF
NA	12	TRBJ1-3	TRBV20-1	SASGGVSGNTIY
NA	13	TRBJ2-5	TRBV12-3/TRBV12-4	ASSLGGWAQETQY
NA	11	TRBJ2-5	TRBV5-8	ASQTAEVETQY
NA	11	TRBJ1-1	TRBV5-1	ASSLTANTEAF
NA	11	TRBJ2-1	TRBV7-2	ASSFGPSNEQF
NA	10	TRBJ2-7	TRBV6-4	ASTPGPGKQY
NA	10	TRBJ2-3	TRBV6-1	ASSGWRDTQY
TRBD2	13	TRBJ2-7	TRBV5-1	ASSPGRGMSYEQY
NA	13	TRBJ2-7	TRBV28	ASSLVILDGGEQY
NA	12	TRBJ2-1	TRBV10-1	ASSVSGPYNEQF
NA	12	TRBJ2-1	TRBV20-1	SPRVFGGPNEQF
NA	12	TRBJ2-3	TRBV7-9	ASSLEGVGDTQY
TRBD2	11	TRBJ2-1	TRBV7-3	ASGLAENNEQF
TRBD2	16	TRBJ2-1	TRBV7-2	ASGTGTSGRAGVYEQF
NA	10	TRBJ2-1	TRBV29-1	SVDWTPNEQF
TRBD1	11	TRBJ1-2	TRBV14	ASSPGTGYGYT
TRBD1	12	TRBJ1-2	TRBV18	ASSPTGQTFGYT
NA	15	TRBJ2-5	TRBV3-1	ASSPPGAQGWAETQY
NA	12	TRBJ2-2	TRBV7-8	ASSPDRLTGELF
NA	11	TRBJ2-7	TRBV2	VSSVPSAYEQY
NA	12	TRBJ2-2	TRBV14	ASNSVRNTGELF
NA	12	TRBJ1-5	TRBV20-1	SAKRHQGNQPQH
NA	12	TRBJ1-6	TRBV2	ATQESTYNSPLH
NA	13	TRBJ2-1	TRBV24-1	ATSAGGRDWDEQF
NA	10	TRBJ2-1	TRBV2	ASSDVYNEQF
NA	12	TRBJ1-1	TRBV5-1	ASSLVVGGTEAF
NA	10	TRBJ2-1	TRBV5-4	ASSLFLQEQF
NA	17	TRBJ2-4	TRBV11-3	ASSSRPNKGPTTKNIQY
NA	13	TRBJ2-7	TRBV5-1	ASSPDGTGAYEQY